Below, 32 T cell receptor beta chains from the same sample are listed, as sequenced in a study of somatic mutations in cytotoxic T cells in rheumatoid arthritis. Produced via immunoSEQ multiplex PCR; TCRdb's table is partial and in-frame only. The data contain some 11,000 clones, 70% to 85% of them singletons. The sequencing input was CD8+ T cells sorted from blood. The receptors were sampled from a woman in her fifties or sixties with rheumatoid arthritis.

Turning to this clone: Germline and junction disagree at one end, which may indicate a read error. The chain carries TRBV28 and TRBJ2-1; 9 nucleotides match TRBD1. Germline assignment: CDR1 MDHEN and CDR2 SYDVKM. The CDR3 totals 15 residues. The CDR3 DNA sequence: TGTGCCAGCAGTTGGGACAGGGATTCCTCCAATGAGCAGTTCTTC. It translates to CASSWDRDSSNEQFF.

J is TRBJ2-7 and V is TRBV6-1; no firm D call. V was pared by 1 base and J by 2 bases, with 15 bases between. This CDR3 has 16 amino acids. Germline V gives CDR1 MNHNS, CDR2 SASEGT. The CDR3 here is CASSEGRNLLTYEQYF. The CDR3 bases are TGTGCCAGCAGTGAAGGGCGGAACCTTTTAACCTACGAGCAGTACTTC.

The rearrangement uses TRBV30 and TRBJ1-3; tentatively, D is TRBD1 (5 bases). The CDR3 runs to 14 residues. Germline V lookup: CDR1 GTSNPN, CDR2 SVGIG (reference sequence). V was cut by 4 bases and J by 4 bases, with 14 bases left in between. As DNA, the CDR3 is TGTGCCTGGATGGGGCCGGGGGTCGGAAACACCATATATTTT. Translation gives CAWMGPGVGNTIYF.

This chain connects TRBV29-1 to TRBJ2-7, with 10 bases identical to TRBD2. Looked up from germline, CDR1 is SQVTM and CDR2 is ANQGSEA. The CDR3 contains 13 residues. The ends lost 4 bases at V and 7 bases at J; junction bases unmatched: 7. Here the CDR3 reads CSVAAGGPEEQYF. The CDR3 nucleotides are TGCAGCGTTGCAGCGGGAGGGCCAGAAGAGCAGTACTTC.

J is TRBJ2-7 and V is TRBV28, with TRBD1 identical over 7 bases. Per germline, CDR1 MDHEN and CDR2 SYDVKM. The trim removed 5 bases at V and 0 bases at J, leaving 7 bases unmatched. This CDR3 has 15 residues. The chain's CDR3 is CASSPVDRDSYEQYF. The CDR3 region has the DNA TGTGCCAGCAGTCCCGTTGACAGGGACTCCTACGAGCAGTACTTC.

CDR3: CAWSITGSNGYTF. The DNA of the CDR3 is TGTGCCTGGAGCATTACAGGGTCGAATGGCTACACCTTC. The chain is built from TRBV30 and TRBJ1-2; D is possibly TRBD1 (6 bases). V lost 3 bases and J lost 6, with 14 bases in between. This CDR3 is built from 13 residues. Germline CDR1 and CDR2: GTSNPN and SVGIG (reference sequence).

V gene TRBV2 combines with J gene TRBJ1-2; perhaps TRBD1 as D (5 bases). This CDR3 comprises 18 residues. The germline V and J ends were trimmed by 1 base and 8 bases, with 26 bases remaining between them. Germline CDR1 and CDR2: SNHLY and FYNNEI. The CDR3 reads CASSEEVGRENAQEGYTF. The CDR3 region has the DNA TGTGCCAGCAGTGAAGAGGTTGGCAGGGAAAACGCCCAGGAGGGCTACACCTTC.

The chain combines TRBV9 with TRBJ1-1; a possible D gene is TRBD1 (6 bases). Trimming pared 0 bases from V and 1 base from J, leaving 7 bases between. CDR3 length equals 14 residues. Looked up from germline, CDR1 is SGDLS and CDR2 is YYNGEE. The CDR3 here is CASSVEDRNTEAFF. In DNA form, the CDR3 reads TGTGCCAGCAGCGTAGAGGACAGGAACACTGAAGCTTTCTTT.

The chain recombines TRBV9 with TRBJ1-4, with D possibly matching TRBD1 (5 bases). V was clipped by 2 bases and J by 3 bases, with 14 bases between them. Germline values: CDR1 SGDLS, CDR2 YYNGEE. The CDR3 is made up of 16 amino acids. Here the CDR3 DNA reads TGTGCCAGCAGCGTGGGGCATAGGTCCTCTAATGAAAAACTGTTTTTT. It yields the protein CASSVGHRSSNEKLFF. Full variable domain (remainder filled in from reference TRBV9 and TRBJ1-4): DSGVTQTPKHLITATGQRVTLRCSPRSGDLSVYWYQQSLDQGLQFLIQYYNGEERAKGNILERFSAQQFPDLHSELNLSSLELGDSALYFCASSVGHRSSNEKLFFGSGTQLSVL.

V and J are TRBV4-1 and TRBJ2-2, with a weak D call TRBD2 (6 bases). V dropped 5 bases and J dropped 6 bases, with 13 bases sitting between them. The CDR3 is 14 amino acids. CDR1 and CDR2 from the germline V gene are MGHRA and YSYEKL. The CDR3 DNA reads TGCGCCAGCAGCGCGGGACCCGAGGCCGGGGAGCTGTTTTTT. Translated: CASSAGPEAGELFF.

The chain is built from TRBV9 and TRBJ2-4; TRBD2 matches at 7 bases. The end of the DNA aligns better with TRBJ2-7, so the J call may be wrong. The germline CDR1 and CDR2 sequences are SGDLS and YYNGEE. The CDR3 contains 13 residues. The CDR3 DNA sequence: TGTGCCAGCAGCGAAGCGGGAAGCTACGAGCAGTACTTC. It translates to CASSEAGSYEQYF.

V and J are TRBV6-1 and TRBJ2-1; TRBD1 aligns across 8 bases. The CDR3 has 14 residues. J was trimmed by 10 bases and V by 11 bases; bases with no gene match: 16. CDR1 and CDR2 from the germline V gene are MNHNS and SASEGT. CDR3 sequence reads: CAGRDRPGVREQFF. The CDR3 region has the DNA TGTGCCGGACGGGACAGGCCGGGAGTACGGGAGCAGTTCTTC.

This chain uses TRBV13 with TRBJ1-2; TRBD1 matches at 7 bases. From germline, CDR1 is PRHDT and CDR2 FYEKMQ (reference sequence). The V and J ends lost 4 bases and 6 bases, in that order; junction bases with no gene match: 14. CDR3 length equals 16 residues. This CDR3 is CASSSEVRQGSDGYTF. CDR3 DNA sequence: TGTGCCAGCAGCTCGGAAGTGAGACAGGGAAGTGATGGCTACACCTTC.

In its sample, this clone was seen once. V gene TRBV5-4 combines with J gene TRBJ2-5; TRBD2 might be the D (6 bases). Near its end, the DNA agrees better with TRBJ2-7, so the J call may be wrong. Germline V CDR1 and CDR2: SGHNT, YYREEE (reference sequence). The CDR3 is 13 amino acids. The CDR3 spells CASSLGGNREQYF. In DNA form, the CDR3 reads TGTGCCAGCAGCTTGGGCGGGAACCGCGAGCAGTACTTC.

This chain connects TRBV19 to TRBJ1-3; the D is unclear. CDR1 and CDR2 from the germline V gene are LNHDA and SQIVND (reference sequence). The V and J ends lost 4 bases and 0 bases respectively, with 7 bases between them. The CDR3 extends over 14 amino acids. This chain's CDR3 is CASSTGSSGNTIYF. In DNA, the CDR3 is TGTGCCAGTAGTACGGGAAGCTCTGGAAACACCATATATTTT.

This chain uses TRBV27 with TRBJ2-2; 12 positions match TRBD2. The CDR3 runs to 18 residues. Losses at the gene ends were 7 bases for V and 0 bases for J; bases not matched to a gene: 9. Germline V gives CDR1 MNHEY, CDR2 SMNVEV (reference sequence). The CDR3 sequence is CASTPLAGGSSNTGELFF. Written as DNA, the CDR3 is TGTGCCAGCACCCCCCTAGCGGGAGGGAGTTCGAACACCGGGGAGCTGTTTTTT.

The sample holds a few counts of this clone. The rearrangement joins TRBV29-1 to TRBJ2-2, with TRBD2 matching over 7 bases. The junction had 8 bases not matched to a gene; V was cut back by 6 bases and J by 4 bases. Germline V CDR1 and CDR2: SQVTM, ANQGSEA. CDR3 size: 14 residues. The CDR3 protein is CSVQAGRPTGELFF. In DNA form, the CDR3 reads TGCAGCGTCCAAGCGGGACGACCCACCGGGGAGCTGTTTTTT.

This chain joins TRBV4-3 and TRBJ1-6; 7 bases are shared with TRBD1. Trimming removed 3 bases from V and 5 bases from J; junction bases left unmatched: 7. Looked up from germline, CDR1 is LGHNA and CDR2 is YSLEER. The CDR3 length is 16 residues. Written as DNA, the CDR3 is TGCGCCAGCAGCCAGTCCGGGACAGATAATAATTCACCCCTCCACTTT. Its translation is CASSQSGTDNNSPLHF.

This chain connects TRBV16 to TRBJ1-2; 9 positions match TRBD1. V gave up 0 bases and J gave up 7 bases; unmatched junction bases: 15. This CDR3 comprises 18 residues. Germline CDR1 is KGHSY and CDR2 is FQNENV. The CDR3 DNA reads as TGTGCCAGCAGCCAATCGGAGCGGGCCGATACAGGGGGCCGTGGCTACACCTTC. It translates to CASSQSERADTGGRGYTF.

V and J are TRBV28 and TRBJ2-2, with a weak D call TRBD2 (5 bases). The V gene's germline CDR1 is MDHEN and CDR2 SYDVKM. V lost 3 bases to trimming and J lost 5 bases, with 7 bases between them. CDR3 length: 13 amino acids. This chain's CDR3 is CASSLTGTGELFF. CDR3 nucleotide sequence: TGTGCCAGCAGTTTGACGGGGACCGGGGAGCTGTTTTTT. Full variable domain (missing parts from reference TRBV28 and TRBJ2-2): DVKVTQSSRYLVKRTGEKVFLECVQDMDHENMFWYRQDPGLGLRLIYFSYDVKMKEKGDIPEGYSVSREKKERFSLILESASTNQTSMYLCASSLTGTGELFFGEGSRLTVL.

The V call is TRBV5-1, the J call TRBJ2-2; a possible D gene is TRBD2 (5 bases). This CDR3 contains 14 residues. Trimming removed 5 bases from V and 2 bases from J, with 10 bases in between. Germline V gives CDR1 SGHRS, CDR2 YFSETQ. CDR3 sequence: CASRGSGNTGELFF. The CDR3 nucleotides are TGCGCCAGCAGGGGGAGTGGCAACACCGGGGAGCTGTTTTTT. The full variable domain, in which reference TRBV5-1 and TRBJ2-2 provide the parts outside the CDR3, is KAGVTQTPRYLIKTRGQQVTLSCSPISGHRSVSWYQQTPGQGLQFLFEYFSETQRNKGNFPGRFSGRQFSNSRSEMNVSTLELGDSALYLCASRGSGNTGELFFGEGSRLTVL.

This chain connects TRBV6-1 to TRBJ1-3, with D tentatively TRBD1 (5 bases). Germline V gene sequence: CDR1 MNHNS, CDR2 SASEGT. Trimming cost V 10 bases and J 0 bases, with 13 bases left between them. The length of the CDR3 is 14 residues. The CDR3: CATDPTGSGNTIYF. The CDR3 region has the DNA TGTGCCACCGATCCTACAGGCTCTGGAAACACCATATATTTT.

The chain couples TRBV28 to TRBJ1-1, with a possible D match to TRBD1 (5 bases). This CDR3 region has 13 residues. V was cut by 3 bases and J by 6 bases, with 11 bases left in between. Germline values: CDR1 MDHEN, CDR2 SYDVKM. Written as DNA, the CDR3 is TGTGCCAGCAGTTTCGGGGGGACCGCTGAAGCTTTCTTT. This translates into CASSFGGTAEAFF. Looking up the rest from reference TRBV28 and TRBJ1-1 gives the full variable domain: DVKVTQSSRYLVKRTGEKVFLECVQDMDHENMFWYRQDPGLGLRLIYFSYDVKMKEKGDIPEGYSVSREKKERFSLILESASTNQTSMYLCASSFGGTAEAFFGQGTRLTVV.

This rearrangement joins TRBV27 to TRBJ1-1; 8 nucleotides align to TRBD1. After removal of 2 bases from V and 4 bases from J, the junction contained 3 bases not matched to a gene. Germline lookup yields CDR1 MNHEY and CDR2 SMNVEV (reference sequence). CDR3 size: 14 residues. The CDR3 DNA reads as TGTGCCAGCAGTTTAGACAGGGGATTCACTGAAGCTTTCTTT. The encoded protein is CASSLDRGFTEAFF.

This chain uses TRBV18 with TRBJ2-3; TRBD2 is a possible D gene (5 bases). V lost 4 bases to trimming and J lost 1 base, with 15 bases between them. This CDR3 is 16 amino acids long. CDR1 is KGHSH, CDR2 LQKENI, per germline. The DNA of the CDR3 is TGTGCCAGCTCACAGCCTGGGTGGGGAGGCACAGATACGCAGTATTTT. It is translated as CASSQPGWGGTDTQYF.

CDR3 amino acids: CASSLDWGQDFRNTEAFF. In DNA form, the CDR3 reads TGTGCCAGCAGCCTTGATTGGGGACAGGATTTTAGAAACACTGAAGCTTTCTTT. V usage is TRBV5-5 and J usage is TRBJ1-1; TRBD1 matches 8 bases. The CDR3 contains 18 residues. After removal of 4 bases from V and 2 bases from J, the junction contained 16 bases not matched to a gene. Looked up from germline, CDR1 is SGHKS and CDR2 is YYEKEE (reference sequence). Filled out from reference TRBV5-5 and TRBJ1-1, the complete variable domain reads DAGVTQSPTHLIKTRGQQVTLRCSPISGHKSVSWYQQVLGQGPQFIFQYYEKEERGRGNFPDRFSARQFPNYSSELNVNALLLGDSALYLCASSLDWGQDFRNTEAFFGQGTRLTVV.

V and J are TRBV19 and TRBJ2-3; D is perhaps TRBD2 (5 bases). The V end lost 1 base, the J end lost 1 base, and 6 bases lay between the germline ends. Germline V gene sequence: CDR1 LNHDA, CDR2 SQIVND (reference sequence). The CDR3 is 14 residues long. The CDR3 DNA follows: TGTGCCAGTAGTATAGTACTAGGCACAGATACGCAGTATTTT. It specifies CASSIVLGTDTQYF.

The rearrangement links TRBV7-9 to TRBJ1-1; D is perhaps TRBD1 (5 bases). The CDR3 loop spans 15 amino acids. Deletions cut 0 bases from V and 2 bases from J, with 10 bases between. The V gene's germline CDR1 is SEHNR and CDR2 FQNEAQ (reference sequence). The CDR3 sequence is CASSLADSTNTEAFF. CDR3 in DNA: TGTGCCAGCAGCTTAGCAGACAGTACTAACACTGAAGCTTTCTTT.

CDR3 amino acids: CSARVGTEAFF. CDR3 sequence (DNA): TGCAGTGCCAGGGTCGGCACTGAAGCTTTCTTT. The chain joins TRBV20-1 to TRBJ1-1; D possibly corresponds to TRBD1 (5 bases). Trimming cost V 6 bases and J 4 bases, with 9 bases left between them. CDR3 length: 11 residues. Germline CDR1 and CDR2: DFQATT and SNEGSKA (reference sequence).

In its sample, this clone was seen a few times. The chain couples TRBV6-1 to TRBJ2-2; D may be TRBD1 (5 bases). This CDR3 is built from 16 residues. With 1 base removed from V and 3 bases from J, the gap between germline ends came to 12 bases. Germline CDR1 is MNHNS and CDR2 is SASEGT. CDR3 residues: CASSEVKGPYTGELFF. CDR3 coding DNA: TGTGCCAGCAGTGAAGTTAAGGGGCCCTACACCGGGGAGCTGTTTTTT.

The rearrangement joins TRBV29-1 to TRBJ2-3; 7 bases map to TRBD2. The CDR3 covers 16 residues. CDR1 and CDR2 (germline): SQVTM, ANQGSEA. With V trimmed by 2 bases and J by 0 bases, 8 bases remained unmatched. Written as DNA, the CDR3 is TGCAGCGTTGAACCTGAACTAGCGACTAGCACAGATACGCAGTATTTT. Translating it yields CSVEPELATSTDTQYF.

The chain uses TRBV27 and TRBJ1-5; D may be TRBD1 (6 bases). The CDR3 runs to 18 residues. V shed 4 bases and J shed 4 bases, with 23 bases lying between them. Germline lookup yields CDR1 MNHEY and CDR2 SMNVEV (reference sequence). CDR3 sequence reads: CASSSRIPPQGSNQPQHF. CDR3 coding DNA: TGTGCCAGCAGTTCTAGGATCCCCCCACAGGGCAGTAATCAGCCCCAGCATTTT.